This T cell receptor beta chain was recorded in a study of cytomegalovirus exposure and HLA in healthy donors. A word on this clone: Its antigen remains unidentified.

Donors consisted of healthy bone marrow donors. With 60 Vbeta and 13 Jbeta primers, the PCR was carried out. Using immunoSEQ multiplex PCR, the repertoire was profiled, and TCRdb retains in-frame clones only, with some absent. The repertoire holds about 110,000 clones, roughly 80% seen once, with around 3.4% in the top ten. Broader study findings: CMV serostatus stood as the only immune exposure information on hand.

The V end lost 1 base, the J end lost 10 bases, and 13 bases lay between the germline ends. Germline V gene lookup returns CDR1 MNHNS and CDR2 SASEGT. The CDR3 covers 13 residues. Material: PBMCs. The rearrangement links TRBV6-1 to TRBJ1-1; tentative D call: TRBD1 (5 bases). The sequence was collected from a man aged 55 to 70 in good health and CMV-seronegative. Here the CDR3 DNA reads TGTGCCAGCAGTGAAGGGGGCGCACCCCCAGCTTTCTTT. It codes for CASSEGGAPPAFF.